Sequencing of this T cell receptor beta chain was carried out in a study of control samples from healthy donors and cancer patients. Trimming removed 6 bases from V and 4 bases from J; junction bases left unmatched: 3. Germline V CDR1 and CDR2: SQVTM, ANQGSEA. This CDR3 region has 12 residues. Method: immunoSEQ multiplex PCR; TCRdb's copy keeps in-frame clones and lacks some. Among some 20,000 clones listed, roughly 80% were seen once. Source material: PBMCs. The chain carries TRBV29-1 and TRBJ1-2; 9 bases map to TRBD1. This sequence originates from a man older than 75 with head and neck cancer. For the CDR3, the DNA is TGCAGCGTGGCGACAGGGGGCTATGGCTACACCTTC. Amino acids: CSVATGGYGYTF.